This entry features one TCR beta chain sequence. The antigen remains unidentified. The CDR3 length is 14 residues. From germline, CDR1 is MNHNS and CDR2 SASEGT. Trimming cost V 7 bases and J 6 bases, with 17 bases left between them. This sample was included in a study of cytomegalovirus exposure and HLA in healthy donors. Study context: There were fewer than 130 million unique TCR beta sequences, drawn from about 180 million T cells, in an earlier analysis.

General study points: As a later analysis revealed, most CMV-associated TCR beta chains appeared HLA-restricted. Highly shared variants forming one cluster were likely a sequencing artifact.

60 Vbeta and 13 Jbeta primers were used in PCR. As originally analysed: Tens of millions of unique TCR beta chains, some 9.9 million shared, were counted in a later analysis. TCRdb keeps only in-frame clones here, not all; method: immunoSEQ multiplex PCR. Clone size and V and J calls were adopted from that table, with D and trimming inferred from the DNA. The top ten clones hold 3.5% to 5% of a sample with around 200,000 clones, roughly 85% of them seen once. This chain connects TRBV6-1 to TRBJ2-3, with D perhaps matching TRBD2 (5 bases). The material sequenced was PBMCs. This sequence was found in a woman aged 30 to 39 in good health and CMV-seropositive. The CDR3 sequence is CASMRARHGDTQYF. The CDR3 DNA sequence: TGTGCCAGCATGCGGGCTCGACATGGGGATACGCAGTATTTT.